The 29 T cell receptor beta chains given below trace back to one sample, sequenced in a study of cytomegalovirus exposure and HLA in healthy donors. The PCR used 60 Vbeta and 13 Jbeta primers. Sequenced by immunoSEQ multiplex PCR; TCRdb stores in-frame clones only, minus some. The data show tens of thousands of clones, 69% seen once. The sequenced sample consisted of PBMCs. The receptors stem from a man over 45 in good health and CMV-seronegative.

The V gene is TRBV6-4, the J gene TRBJ2-1; 15 nucleotides line up with TRBD2. The CDR3 has 17 amino acids. The V segment lost 8 bases and the J segment 5 bases; nucleotides outside the gene matches: 10. From germline, CDR1 is MRHNA and CDR2 SNTAGT. Here the CDR3 reads CASSPRTSGRDHNEQFF. The CDR3 bases are TGTGCCAGCTCGCCCCGGACTAGCGGGAGGGACCACAATGAGCAGTTCTTC.

The CDR3 bases are TGTGCCAGCGCCCCCCTTTCCGGGAGCTATGGCTACACCTTC. The encoded protein is CASAPLSGSYGYTF. The chain has TRBV9 and TRBJ1-2, with no clear D. This CDR3 spans 14 amino acids. Trimming removed 7 bases from V and 4 bases from J, with 17 bases in between. Germline V gene lookup returns CDR1 SGDLS and CDR2 YYNGEE.

This rearrangement joins TRBV6-6 to TRBJ1-3, with 11 bases fitting TRBD1. From germline, CDR1 is MNHNY and CDR2 SVGAGI (reference sequence). The CDR3 is made up of 14 amino acids. Trimming cost V 8 bases and J 3 bases; bases outside gene matches: 3. The CDR3 reads CASLGTGGGNTIYF. CDR3 DNA: TGTGCCAGCCTCGGGACAGGGGGTGGAAACACCATATATTTT.

This sequence joins TRBV7-6 and TRBJ2-5; 7 bases align to TRBD1. The CDR3 spans 15 residues. Trimming took 5 bases from V and 5 from J; bases not matched to a gene: 11. Looked up from germline, CDR1 is SGHVS and CDR2 is FNYEAQ. The CDR3: CASSIVWDRDETQYF. In DNA form, the CDR3 reads TGTGCCAGCAGCATTGTTTGGGACAGAGACGAGACCCAGTACTTC.

The V call is TRBV7-3, the J call TRBJ2-2; 9 bases fit TRBD1. The V segment lost 6 bases and the J segment 3 bases; nucleotides outside the gene matches: 8. The CDR3 totals 16 residues. CDR1 SGHTA and CDR2 FQGTGA come from the germline V gene. The CDR3 here is CASSTTGGYYTGELFF. The CDR3 DNA reads TGTGCCAGCAGTACGACAGGGGGTTACTACACCGGGGAGCTGTTTTTT.

The chain is built from TRBV28 and TRBJ1-2; D is unclear. Germline V gene data show CDR1 as MDHEN and CDR2 as SYDVKM. The germline V and J ends were trimmed by 6 bases and 0 bases, with 11 bases remaining between them. This CDR3 region has 14 residues. The DNA of the CDR3 is TGTGCCAGCAGCTCTTCGGGAGCTAACTATGGCTACACCTTC. Translated, it gives CASSSSGANYGYTF.

The chain combines TRBV19 with TRBJ2-7; tentative D call: TRBD1 (7 bases). V shed 1 base and J shed 4 bases, with 8 bases lying between them. Germline V gene lookup returns CDR1 LNHDA and CDR2 SQIVND (reference sequence). This CDR3 has 13 residues. The CDR3: CASSIAGGYEQYV. As DNA, the CDR3 is TGTGCCAGTAGTATAGCAGGGGGGTACGAGCAGTACGTC.

V gene TRBV19 combines with J gene TRBJ1-1; 10 nucleotides agree with TRBD1. The CDR3 runs to 16 residues. V shed 3 bases, J shed 6 bases, and the junction held 10 bases outside the gene matches. CDR1 is LNHDA and CDR2 is SQIVND in the germline V gene (reference sequence). The CDR3: CASSIRGTGVFAEAFF. The CDR3 DNA follows: TGTGCCAGTAGTATTCGTGGGACAGGGGTTTTCGCTGAAGCTTTCTTT.

The chain uses TRBV20-1 and TRBJ1-2, with TRBD1 matching over 9 bases. J lost 7 bases, V lost 3 bases, and 0 bases had no gene match. The CDR3 consists of 11 residues. The germline V gene has CDR1 DFQATT and CDR2 SNEGSKA (reference sequence). This CDR3 is CSARGQGGYTF. The CDR3 DNA is TGCAGTGCTAGGGGACAGGGTGGCTACACCTTC.

This clone was picked up a small number of times. The genes are TRBV5-1 and TRBJ2-7; 8 positions agree with TRBD2. This CDR3 spans 15 amino acids. Trimming cost V 0 bases and J 3 bases; bases outside gene matches: 5. Looked up from germline, CDR1 is SGHRS and CDR2 is YFSETQ. This CDR3 is CASSLDPGLVYEQYV. Written as DNA, the CDR3 is TGCGCCAGCAGCTTGGACCCGGGACTAGTCTACGAGCAGTACGTC.

The chain joins TRBV25-1 to TRBJ2-7, with a tentative D call TRBD1 (6 bases). V lost 8 bases, J lost 0 bases, and 11 bases lay in between. The germline gives CDR1 MGHDK, CDR2 SYGVNS. The CDR3 covers 13 residues. CDR3 loop: CASPRDTSYEQYF. Written as DNA, the CDR3 is TGTGCCAGCCCCCGGGACACCTCCTACGAGCAGTACTTC.

This clone has just a few counts. The chain combines TRBV2 with TRBJ2-5; D remains unclear. The CDR3 loop spans 13 amino acids. Trimming removed 4 bases from V and 5 bases from J, with 11 bases in between. Germline V gene data show CDR1 as SNHLY and CDR2 as FYNNEI. CDR3 amino acids: CASSGSLGETQYF. In DNA, the CDR3 is TGTGCCAGCAGTGGATCCCTGGGCGAGACCCAGTACTTC.

V and J are TRBV7-3 and TRBJ2-1; 7 bases align to TRBD2. The CDR3 covers 14 residues. V dropped 4 bases and J dropped 0; count of bases not matched to a gene: 0. From germline, CDR1 is SGHTA and CDR2 FQGTGA. The CDR3: CASSSSGSYNEQFF. CDR3 sequence (DNA): TGTGCCAGCAGCTCTAGCGGCTCCTACAATGAGCAGTTCTTC.

The chain links TRBV5-1 to TRBJ2-3, with D uncertain. The CDR3 is made up of 12 amino acids. Trimming removed 0 bases from V and 7 bases from J, with 6 bases in between. The germline gives CDR1 SGHRS, CDR2 YFSETQ. The CDR3 region has the DNA TGCGCCAGCAGCTTGGACCGGTATACGCAGTATTTT. Protein sequence: CASSLDRYTQYF.

The chain carries TRBV12-2 and TRBJ2-1; the DNA was not used to check the table's D call, TRBD1. TRBV12-2 is tagged as a pseudogene. The CDR3 is 12 amino acids. The CDR3 sequence: CASRLYRGEQFF. The CDR3 DNA follows: TGTGCAAGTCGCCTATACAGGGGAGAGCAGTTCTTC.

Comments on this clone: A junction end diverges from the germline sequence, so it may reflect a read error. The chain recombines TRBV25-1 with TRBJ2-4, with TRBD2 identical over 8 bases. This CDR3 has 15 residues. Germline CDR1 is MGHDK and CDR2 is SYGVNS. The CDR3 bases are TGCGCCAGCAGTGGCTTCGGGAGGGACAAAAACATTCAGTACTTC. It specifies CASSGFGRDKNIQYF. Full variable domain (rest looked up from reference TRBV25-1 and TRBJ2-4): EADIYQTPRYLVIGTGKKITLECSQTMGHDKMYWYQQDPGMELHLIHYSYGVNSTEKGDLSSESTVSRIRTEHFPLTLESARPSHTSQYLCASSGFGRDKNIQYFGAGTRLSVL.

This rearrangement joins TRBV4-2 to TRBJ1-3, with D possibly TRBD1 on 5 matching bases. The V end lost 4 bases, the J end lost 3 bases, and 13 bases lay between the germline ends. The CDR3 runs to 15 residues. Germline lookup yields CDR1 LGHNA and CDR2 YNFKEQ. Written as DNA, the CDR3 is TGTGCCAGCAGCCGAGAACGGGGGTATGGAAACACCATATATTTT. It is translated as CASSRERGYGNTIYF.

This chain uses TRBV5-1 with TRBJ2-5; perhaps TRBD2 as D (6 bases). Trimming pared 4 bases from V and 7 bases from J, leaving 14 bases between. CDR1 SGHRS and CDR2 YFSETQ come from the germline V gene. The CDR3 totals 13 residues. The CDR3 sequence is CASSIGRRGTQYF. CDR3 bases: TGCGCCAGCAGCATTGGTCGGCGGGGGACCCAGTACTTC.

The chain employs TRBV18 and TRBJ1-1; TRBD1 is a possible D gene (5 bases). Germline CDR1 is KGHSH and CDR2 is LQKENI. The CDR3 length is 11 residues. V lost 6 bases and J lost 8, with 10 bases in between. The CDR3: CASSTTEEAFF. For the CDR3, the DNA is TGTGCCAGCTCCACGACAGAGGAAGCTTTCTTT.

The gene calls are TRBV9 and TRBJ1-4, with D perhaps matching TRBD1 (6 bases). The CDR3 extends over 16 amino acids. Trimming shortened V by 0 bases and J by 7 bases, and 16 bases separated the two germline ends. Germline-derived CDR1 and CDR2 are SGDLS and YYNGEE. DNA for the CDR3: TGTGCCAGCAGCGTAGACCCCGTCGGGACACCTGAAAAACTGTTTTTT. This codes for CASSVDPVGTPEKLFF.

The CDR3 DNA reads TGTGCCAGCAGCTTAGAGCCGGGACAGGGTGTCTACGAGCAGTACGTC. Translated: CASSLEPGQGVYEQYV. The chain recombines TRBV7-6 with TRBJ2-7; 9 bases map to TRBD1. The CDR3 extends over 16 amino acids. V shed 1 base and J 3 bases; nucleotides not matched to a gene: 7. CDR1 SGHVS and CDR2 FNYEAQ come from the germline V gene.

The J gene is TRBJ2-5, the V gene TRBV7-9; D perhaps matches TRBD1 (6 bases). The CDR3 is made up of 16 amino acids. Germline CDR1 reads SEHNR; CDR2 reads FQNEAQ (reference sequence). Deletions cut 5 bases from V and 3 bases from J, with 19 bases between. The CDR3 DNA reads as TGTGCCAGCAGCCGGGACATTCTCGCCGCGGAAGAGACCCAGTACTTC. Protein product: CASSRDILAAEETQYF.

The gene calls are TRBV4-1 and TRBJ2-3, with a possible D match to TRBD2 (7 bases). The V gene's germline CDR1 is MGHRA and CDR2 YSYEKL. V was cut by 0 bases and J by 1 base, with 17 bases left in between. This CDR3 spans 18 amino acids. This chain's CDR3 is CASSQDNSGGSRTDTQYF. For the CDR3, the DNA is TGCGCCAGCAGCCAAGACAACTCGGGGGGCTCGCGCACAGATACGCAGTATTTT.

This chain links TRBV10-3 with TRBJ2-4, with D possibly matching TRBD1 (5 bases). V lost 0 bases and J lost 5, with 17 bases in between. This CDR3 is built from 17 residues. CDR1 is ENHRY, CDR2 SYGVKD, per germline. The CDR3 sequence: CAISESGAVTLQNIQYF. DNA of the CDR3: TGTGCCATCAGTGAGTCAGGGGCCGTCACACTGCAAAACATTCAGTACTTC.

In DNA form, the CDR3 reads TGCGCCAGCAGCCAAGGACACGATGGTCGCTACGAGCAGTACGTC. Its translation is CASSQGHDGRYEQYV. The V gene is TRBV4-3, the J gene TRBJ2-7, with D hard to call. V was pared by 1 base and J by 3 bases, with 13 bases between. The germline CDR1 and CDR2 sequences are LGHNA and YSLEER. The CDR3 consists of 15 residues.

This chain's CDR3 is CASSPGGGGNQPQHF. In DNA form, the CDR3 reads TGTGCCAGCAGCCCAGGGGGAGGTGGCAATCAGCCCCAGCATTTT. The V call is TRBV27, the J call TRBJ1-5, with 7 positions matching TRBD1. V shed 6 bases, J shed 2 bases, and the junction held 7 bases outside the gene matches. Germline values: CDR1 MNHEY, CDR2 SMNVEV (reference sequence). The CDR3 spans 15 residues.

This clone was found once. The genes are TRBV11-3 and TRBJ2-7, with D unclear. CDR1 and CDR2 (germline): SGHNT, YENEEA. The V gene lost 5 bases and the J gene lost 7 bases, with 18 bases spanning the gap. The CDR3 loop spans 14 amino acids. The DNA of the CDR3 is TGTGCCAGCAGCCCTCCGGAACGGCGAGTGGAGCAGTACGTC. Translation: CASSPPERRVEQYV.

V gene TRBV5-1 combines with J gene TRBJ2-4; 7 nucleotides line up with TRBD1. The V gene's germline CDR1 is SGHRS and CDR2 YFSETQ. The J segment lost 8 bases and the V segment lost 1 base, leaving 12 bases of the junction unmatched. The CDR3 length is 16 residues. The CDR3 bases are TGCGCCAGCAGCTTGCCTGAAACAGGGGCGGAGGACATTCAGTACTTC. Protein product: CASSLPETGAEDIQYF.

This rearrangement joins TRBV29-1 to TRBJ2-4; 7 bases are shared with TRBD1. The V gene's germline CDR1 is SQVTM and CDR2 ANQGSEA. The CDR3 is made up of 13 amino acids. Losses at the gene ends were 4 bases for V and 2 bases for J; bases not matched to a gene: 2. CDR3 amino acids: CSVGGGSKNIQYF. CDR3 sequence (DNA): TGCAGCGTTGGAGGGGGCTCCAAAAACATTCAGTACTTC.